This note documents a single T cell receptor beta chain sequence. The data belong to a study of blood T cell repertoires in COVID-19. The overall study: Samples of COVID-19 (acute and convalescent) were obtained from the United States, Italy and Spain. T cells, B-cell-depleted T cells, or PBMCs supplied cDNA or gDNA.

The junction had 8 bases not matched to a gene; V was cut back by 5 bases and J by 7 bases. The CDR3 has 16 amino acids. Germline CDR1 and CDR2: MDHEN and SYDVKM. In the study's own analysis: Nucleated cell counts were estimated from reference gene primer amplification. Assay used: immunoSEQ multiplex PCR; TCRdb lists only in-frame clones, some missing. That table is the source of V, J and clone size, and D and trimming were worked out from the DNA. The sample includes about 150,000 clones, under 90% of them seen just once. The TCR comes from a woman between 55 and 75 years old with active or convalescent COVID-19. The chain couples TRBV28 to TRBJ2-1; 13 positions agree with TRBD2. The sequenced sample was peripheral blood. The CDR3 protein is CASSPPLAGGLNEQFF. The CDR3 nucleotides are TGTGCCAGCAGTCCCCCACTAGCGGGGGGGCTGAATGAGCAGTTCTTC.